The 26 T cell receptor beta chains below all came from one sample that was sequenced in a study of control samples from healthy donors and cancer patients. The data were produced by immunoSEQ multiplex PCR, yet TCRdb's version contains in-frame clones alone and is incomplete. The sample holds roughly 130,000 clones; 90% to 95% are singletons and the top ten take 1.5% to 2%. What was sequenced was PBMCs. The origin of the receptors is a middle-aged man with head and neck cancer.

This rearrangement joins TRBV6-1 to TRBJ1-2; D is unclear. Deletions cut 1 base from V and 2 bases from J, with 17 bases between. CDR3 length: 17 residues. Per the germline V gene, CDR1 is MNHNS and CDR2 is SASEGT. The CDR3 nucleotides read TGTGCCAGCAGTGAAGTCCCGAGTGGGAGGGCGAACTATGGCTACACCTTC. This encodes CASSEVPSGRANYGYTF.

CDR3 amino acids: CATSRGRASNEQFF. CDR3 DNA: TGTGCCACCAGCAGAGGTCGGGCCTCCAATGAGCAGTTCTTC. J is TRBJ2-1 and V is TRBV15; D remains ambiguous. CDR1 and CDR2 (germline): LNHNV, YYDKDF (reference sequence). CDR3 size: 14 residues. The V end was cut by 1 base, the J end by 6 bases, with 10 bases between.

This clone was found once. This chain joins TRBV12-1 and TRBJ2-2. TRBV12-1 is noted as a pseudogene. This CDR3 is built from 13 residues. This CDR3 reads CASSSLIRGELFF. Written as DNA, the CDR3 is TGTGCCAGCAGCTCCTTGATAAGGGGGGAGCTGTTTTTT.

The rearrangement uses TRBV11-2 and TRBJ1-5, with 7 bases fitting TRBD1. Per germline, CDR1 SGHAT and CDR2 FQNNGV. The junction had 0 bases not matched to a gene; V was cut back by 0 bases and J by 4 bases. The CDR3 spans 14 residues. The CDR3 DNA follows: TGTGCCAGCAGCTTAGAGACAGGGAATCAGCCCCAGCATTTT. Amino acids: CASSLETGNQPQHF.

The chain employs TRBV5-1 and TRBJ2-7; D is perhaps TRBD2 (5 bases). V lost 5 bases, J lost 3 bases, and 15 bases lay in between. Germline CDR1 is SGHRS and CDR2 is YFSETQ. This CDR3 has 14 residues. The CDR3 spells CASSSGVTDYEQYF. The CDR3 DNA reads TGCGCCAGCAGTTCCGGGGTCACTGACTACGAGCAGTACTTC. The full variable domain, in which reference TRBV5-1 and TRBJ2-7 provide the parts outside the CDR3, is KAGVTQTPRYLIKTRGQQVTLSCSPISGHRSVSWYQQTPGQGLQFLFEYFSETQRNKGNFPGRFSGRQFSNSRSEMNVSTLELGDSALYLCASSSGVTDYEQYFGPGTRLTVT.

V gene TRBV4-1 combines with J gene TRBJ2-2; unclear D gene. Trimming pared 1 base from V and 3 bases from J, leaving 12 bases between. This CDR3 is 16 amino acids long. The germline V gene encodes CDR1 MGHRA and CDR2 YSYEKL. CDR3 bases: TGCGCCAGCAGCCAAGTCCCTAATTCGGACACCGGGGAGCTGTTTTTT. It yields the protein CASSQVPNSDTGELFF.

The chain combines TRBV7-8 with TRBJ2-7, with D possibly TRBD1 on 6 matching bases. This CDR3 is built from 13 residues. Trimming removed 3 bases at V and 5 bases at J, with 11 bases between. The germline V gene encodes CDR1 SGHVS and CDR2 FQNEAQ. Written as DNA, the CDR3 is TGTGCCAGCAGCTTTACAGGGTTCAACGAGCAGTACTTC. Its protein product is CASSFTGFNEQYF. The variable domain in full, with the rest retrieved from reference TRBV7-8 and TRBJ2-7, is GAGVSQSPRYKVAKRGQDVALRCDPISGHVSLFWYQQALGQGPEFLTYFQNEAQLDKSGLPSDRFFAERPEGSVSTLKIQRTQQEDSAVYLCASSFTGFNEQYFGPGTRLTVT.

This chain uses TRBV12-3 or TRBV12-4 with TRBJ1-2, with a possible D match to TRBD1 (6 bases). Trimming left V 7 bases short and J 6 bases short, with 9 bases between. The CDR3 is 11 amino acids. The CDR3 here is CASTGADGYTF. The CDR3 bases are TGTGCCAGCACGGGGGCAGATGGCTACACCTTC.

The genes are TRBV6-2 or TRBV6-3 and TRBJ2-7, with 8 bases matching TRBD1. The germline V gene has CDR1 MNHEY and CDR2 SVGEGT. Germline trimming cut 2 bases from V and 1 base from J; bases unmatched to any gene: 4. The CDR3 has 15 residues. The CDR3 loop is CASSYRTGSSYEQYF. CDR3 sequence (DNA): TGTGCCAGCAGTTACAGGACAGGGTCGTCCTACGAGCAGTACTTC.

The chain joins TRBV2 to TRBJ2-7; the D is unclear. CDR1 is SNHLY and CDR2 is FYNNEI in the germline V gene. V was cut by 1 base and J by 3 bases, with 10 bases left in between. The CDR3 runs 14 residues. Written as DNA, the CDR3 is TGTGCCAGCAGTGAAGAACAGCTGAACTACGAGCAGTACTTC. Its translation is CASSEEQLNYEQYF.

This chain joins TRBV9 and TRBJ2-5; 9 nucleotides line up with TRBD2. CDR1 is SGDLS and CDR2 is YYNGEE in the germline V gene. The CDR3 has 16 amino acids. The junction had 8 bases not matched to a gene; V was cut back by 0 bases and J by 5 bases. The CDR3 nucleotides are TGTGCCAGCAGCGTAGTTGGCGGGGGGGCCGGGGAGACCCAGTACTTC. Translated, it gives CASSVVGGGAGETQYF. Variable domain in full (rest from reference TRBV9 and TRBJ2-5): DSGVTQTPKHLITATGQRVTLRCSPRSGDLSVYWYQQSLDQGLQFLIQYYNGEERAKGNILERFSAQQFPDLHSELNLSSLELGDSALYFCASSVVGGGAGETQYFGPGTRLLVL.

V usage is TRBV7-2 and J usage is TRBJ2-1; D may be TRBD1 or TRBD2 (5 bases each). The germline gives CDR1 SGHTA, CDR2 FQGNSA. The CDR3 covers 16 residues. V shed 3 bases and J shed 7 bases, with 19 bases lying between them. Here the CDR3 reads CASSFQGVGLGNEQFF. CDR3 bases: TGTGCCAGCAGCTTCCAGGGAGTCGGGTTAGGGAATGAGCAGTTCTTC. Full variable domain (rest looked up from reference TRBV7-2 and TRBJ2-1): GAGVSQSPSNKVTEKGKDVELRCDPISGHTALYWYRQSLGQGLEFLIYFQGNSAPDKSGLPSDRFSAERTGGSVSTLTIQRTQQEDSAVYLCASSFQGVGLGNEQFFGPGTRLTVL.

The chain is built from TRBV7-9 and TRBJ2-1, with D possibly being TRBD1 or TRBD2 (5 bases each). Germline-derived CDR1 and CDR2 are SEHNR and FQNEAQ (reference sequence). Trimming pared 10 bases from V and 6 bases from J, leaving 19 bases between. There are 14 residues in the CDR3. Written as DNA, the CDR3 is TGTGCCACCGAGGGGTCCTCAGGGCCCAATGAGCAGTTCTTC. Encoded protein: CATEGSSGPNEQFF.

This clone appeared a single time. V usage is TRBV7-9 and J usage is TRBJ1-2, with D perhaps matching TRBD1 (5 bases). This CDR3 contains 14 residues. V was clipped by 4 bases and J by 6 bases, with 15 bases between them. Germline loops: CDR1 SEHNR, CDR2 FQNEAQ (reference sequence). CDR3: CASSSGSGRDGYTF. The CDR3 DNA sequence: TGTGCCAGCAGCTCGGGGTCAGGGAGGGATGGCTACACCTTC.

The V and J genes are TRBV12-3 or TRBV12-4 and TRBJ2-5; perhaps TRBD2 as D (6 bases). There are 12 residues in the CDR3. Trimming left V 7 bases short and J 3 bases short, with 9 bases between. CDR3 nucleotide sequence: TGTGCCAGCACCCCGGGGGAAGAGACCCAGTACTTC. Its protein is CASTPGEETQYF.

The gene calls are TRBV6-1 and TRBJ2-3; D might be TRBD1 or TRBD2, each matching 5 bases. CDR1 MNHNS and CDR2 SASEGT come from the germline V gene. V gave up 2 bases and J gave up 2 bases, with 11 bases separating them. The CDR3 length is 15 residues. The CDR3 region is CASSETWDVTDTQYF. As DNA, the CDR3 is TGTGCCAGCAGTGAAACTTGGGACGTCACAGATACGCAGTATTTT.

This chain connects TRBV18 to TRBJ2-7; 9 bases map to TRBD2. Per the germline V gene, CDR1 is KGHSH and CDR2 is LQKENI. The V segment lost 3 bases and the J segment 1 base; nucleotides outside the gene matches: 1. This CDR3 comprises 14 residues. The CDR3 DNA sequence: TGTGCCAGCTCACCGACTAGCGGATCCTACGAGCAGTACTTC. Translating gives CASSPTSGSYEQYF.

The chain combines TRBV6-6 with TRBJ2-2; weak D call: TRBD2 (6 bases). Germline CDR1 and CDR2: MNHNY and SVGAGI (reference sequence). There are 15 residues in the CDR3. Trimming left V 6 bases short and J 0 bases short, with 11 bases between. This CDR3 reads CASRLGGANTGELFF. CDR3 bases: TGTGCCAGCAGGTTAGGCGGGGCGAACACCGGGGAGCTGTTTTTT.

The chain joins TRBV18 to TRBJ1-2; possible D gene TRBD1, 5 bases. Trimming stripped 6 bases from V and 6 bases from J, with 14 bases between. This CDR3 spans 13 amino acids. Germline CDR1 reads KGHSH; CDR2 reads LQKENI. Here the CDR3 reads CASSPRDEDGYTF. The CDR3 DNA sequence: TGTGCCAGCTCTCCGCGGGACGAGGATGGCTACACCTTC. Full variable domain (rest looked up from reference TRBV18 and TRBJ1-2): NAGVMQNPRHLVRRRGQEARLRCSPMKGHSHVYWYRQLPEEGLKFMVYLQKENIIDESGMPKERFSAEFPKEGPSILRIQQVVRGDSAAYFCASSPRDEDGYTFGSGTRLTVV.

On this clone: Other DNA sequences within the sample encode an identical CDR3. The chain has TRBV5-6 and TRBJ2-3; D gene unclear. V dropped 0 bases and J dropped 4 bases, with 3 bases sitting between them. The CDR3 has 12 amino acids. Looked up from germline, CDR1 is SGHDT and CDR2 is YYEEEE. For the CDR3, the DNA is TGTGCCAGCAGCTTGGCTGCAGATACGCAGTATTTT. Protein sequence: CASSLAADTQYF.

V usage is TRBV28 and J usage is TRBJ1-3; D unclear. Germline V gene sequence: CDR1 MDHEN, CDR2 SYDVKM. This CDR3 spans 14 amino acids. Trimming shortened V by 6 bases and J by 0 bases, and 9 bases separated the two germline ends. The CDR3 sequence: CASSSMSSGNTIYF. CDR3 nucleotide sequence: TGTGCCAGCAGCTCCATGAGCTCTGGAAACACCATATATTTT.

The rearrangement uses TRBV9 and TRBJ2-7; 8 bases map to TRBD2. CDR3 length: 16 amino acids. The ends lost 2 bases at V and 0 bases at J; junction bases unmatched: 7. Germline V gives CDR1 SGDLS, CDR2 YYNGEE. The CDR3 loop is CASSVSGGTHSYEQYF. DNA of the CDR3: TGTGCCAGCAGCGTTTCGGGGGGGACACACTCCTACGAGCAGTACTTC.

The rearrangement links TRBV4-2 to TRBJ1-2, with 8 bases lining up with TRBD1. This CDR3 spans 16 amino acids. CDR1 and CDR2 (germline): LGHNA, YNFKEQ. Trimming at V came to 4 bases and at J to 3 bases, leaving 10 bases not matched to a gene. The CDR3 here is CASSPYSGGADYGYTF. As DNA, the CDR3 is TGTGCCAGCAGCCCCTACTCAGGGGGCGCGGACTATGGCTACACCTTC.

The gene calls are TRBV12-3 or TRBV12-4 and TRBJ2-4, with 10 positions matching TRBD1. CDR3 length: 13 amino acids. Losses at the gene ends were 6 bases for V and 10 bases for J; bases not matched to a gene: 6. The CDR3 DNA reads TGTGCCAGCAGCACCGGGACAGGGGAAATTCAGTACTTC. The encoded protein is CASSTGTGEIQYF.

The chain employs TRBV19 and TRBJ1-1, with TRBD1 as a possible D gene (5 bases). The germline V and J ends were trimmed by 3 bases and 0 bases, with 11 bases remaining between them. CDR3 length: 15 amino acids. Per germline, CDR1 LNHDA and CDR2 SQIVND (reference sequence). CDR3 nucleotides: TGTGCCAGTAGTATTGAGGGGATGATGAACACTGAAGCTTTCTTT. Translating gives CASSIEGMMNTEAFF. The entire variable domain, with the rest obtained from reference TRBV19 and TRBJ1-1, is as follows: DGGITQSPKYLFRKEGQNVTLSCEQNLNHDAMYWYRQDPGQGLRLIYYSQIVNDFQKGDIAEGYSVSREKKESFPLTVTSAQKNPTAFYLCASSIEGMMNTEAFFGQGTRLTVV.

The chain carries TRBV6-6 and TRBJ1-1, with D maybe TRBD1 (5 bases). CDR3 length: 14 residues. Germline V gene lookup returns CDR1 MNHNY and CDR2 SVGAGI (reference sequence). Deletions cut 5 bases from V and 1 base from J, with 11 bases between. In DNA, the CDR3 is TGTGCCAGCAGTCGCGGACATCCGAACACTGAAGCTTTCTTT. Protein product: CASSRGHPNTEAFF.